Presented here are 3 T cell receptor beta chains from one specimen sequenced in a study of control samples from healthy donors and cancer patients (dated by TCRdb to between 2020 and 2021). Receptor amplification or capture employed the immunoSEQ multiplex PCR assay. As stored in TCRdb, this immuneACCESS dataset retains in-frame rearrangements with V and J assigned. A fraction of the clones does not appear; measured against another copy, unresolved V genes explain less than half of the discrepancy, and the remainder lacks a known reason. The sample table contains 75,000 to 100,000 clones; only one count was recorded for about 86% of them. The ten largest clones capture over 0.95% of the sample. The sample comprised blood. The source is a woman aged 45-60 years in good health.

This CDR3 is CASSENRDTGELFF. CDR3 coding DNA: TGTGCCAGCAGTGAAAACAGGGACACCGGGGAGCTGTTTTTT. The chain employs TRBV2 and TRBJ2-2; maybe TRBD1 (6 bases). Per the germline V gene, CDR1 is SNHLY and CDR2 is FYNNEI. CDR3 length: 14 amino acids. The V end lost 2 bases, the J end lost 3 bases, and 7 bases lay between the germline ends.

V is TRBV5-1 and J is TRBJ1-3; a weak D match, TRBD1 (5 bases). Trimming removed 4 bases from V and 2 bases from J, with 13 bases in between. Per the germline V gene, CDR1 is SGHRS and CDR2 is YFSETQ. The length of the CDR3 is 15 residues. CDR3: CASSPSTVTGNTIYF. CDR3 bases: TGCGCCAGCAGCCCGTCGACAGTGACTGGAAACACCATATATTTT. The full variable domain, with the rest looked up from reference TRBV5-1 and TRBJ1-3, is KAGVTQTPRYLIKTRGQQVTLSCSPISGHRSVSWYQQTPGQGLQFLFEYFSETQRNKGNFPGRFSGRQFSNSRSEMNVSTLELGDSALYLCASSPSTVTGNTIYFGEGSWLTVV.

Only a few counts were recorded for this clone. The rearrangement links TRBV29-1 to TRBJ2-1; 9 bases align to TRBD1. Germline V gene lookup returns CDR1 SQVTM and CDR2 ANQGSEA. The CDR3 has 12 residues. V lost 7 bases and J lost 6; bases outside the gene matches: 4. The CDR3 coding sequence is TGCAGCGGGGGACAGGGTATCAATGAGCAGTTCTTC. Translated, it gives CSGGQGINEQFF.